This entry is about one T cell receptor (beta chain). Its antigen remains unknown. This specimen comes from a study of T cell clones after liver transplantation. Profiling relied on immunoSEQ multiplex PCR, and the TCRdb table lists in-frame clones only, not all of them. Of more than 75,000 clones listed, roughly 85% are singletons. Germline lookup yields CDR1 LNHDA and CDR2 SQIVND (reference sequence). The CDR3 has 16 amino acids. Trimming shortened V by 2 bases and J by 1 base, and 14 bases separated the two germline ends. Study-wide results and limits: Small, mixed patient groups and varying post-transplant times limit these conclusions.

This receptor was obtained from a human patient who received a liver transplant. The T cells may come from the graft donor. This sequence joins TRBV19 and TRBJ1-1; perhaps TRBD1 as D (5 bases). The sample was CD4+ T cells from blood, taken roughly 3.5 years after liver transplant. The CDR3 reads CASSIYPGRRNTEAFF. The CDR3 bases are TGTGCCAGTAGTATATATCCGGGACGGAGGAACACTGAAGCTTTCTTT.